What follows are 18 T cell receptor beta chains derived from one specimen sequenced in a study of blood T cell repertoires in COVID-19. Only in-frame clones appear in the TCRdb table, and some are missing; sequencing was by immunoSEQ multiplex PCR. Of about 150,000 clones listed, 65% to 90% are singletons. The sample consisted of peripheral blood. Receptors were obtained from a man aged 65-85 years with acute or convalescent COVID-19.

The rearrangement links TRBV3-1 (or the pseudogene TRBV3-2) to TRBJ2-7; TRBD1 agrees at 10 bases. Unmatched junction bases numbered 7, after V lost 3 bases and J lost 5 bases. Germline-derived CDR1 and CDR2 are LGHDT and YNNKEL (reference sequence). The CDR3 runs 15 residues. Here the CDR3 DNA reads TGTGCCAGCAGCCACCCCGGGGACAGGGGACACGAGCAGTACTTC. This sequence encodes CASSHPGDRGHEQYF.

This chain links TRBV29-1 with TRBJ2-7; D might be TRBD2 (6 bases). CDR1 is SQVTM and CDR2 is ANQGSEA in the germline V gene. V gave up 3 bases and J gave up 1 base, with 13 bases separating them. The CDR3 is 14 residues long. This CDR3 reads CSVEPGVGSYEQYF. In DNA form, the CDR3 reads TGCAGCGTTGAGCCGGGAGTGGGTTCCTACGAGCAGTACTTC.

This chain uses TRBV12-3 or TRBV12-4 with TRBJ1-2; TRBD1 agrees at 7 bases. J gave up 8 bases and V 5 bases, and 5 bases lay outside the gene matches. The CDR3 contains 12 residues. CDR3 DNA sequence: TGTGCCAGCAGTCCAACAGGGGTGGGCTACACCTTC. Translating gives CASSPTGVGYTF.

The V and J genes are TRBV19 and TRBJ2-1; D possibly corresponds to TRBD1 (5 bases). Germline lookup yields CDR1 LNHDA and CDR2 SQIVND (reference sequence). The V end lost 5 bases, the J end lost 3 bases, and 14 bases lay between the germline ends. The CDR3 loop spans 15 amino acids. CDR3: CASSSDRESYNEQFF. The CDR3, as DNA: TGTGCCAGTAGTTCTGACAGAGAAAGCTACAATGAGCAGTTCTTC.

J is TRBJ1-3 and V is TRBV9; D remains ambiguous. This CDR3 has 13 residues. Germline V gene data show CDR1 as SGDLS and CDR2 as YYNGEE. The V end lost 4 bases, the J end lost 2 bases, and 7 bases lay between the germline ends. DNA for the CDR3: TGTGCCAGCAGCATACAGCCTGGAAACACCATATATTTT. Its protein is CASSIQPGNTIYF.

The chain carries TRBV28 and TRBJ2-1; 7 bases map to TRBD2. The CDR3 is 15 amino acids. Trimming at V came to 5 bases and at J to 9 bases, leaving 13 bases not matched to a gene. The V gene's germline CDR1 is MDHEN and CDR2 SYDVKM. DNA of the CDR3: TGTGCCAGCAGTCCTCCGGGACTACGGGTTCTTGAGCAGTTCTTC. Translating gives CASSPPGLRVLEQFF. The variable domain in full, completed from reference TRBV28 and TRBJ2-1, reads DVKVTQSSRYLVKRTGEKVFLECVQDMDHENMFWYRQDPGLGLRLIYFSYDVKMKEKGDIPEGYSVSREKKERFSLILESASTNQTSMYLCASSPPGLRVLEQFFGPGTRLTVL.

This chain's CDR3 is CASSLRRRETQYF. The CDR3 DNA is TGCGCCAGCAGCCTCCGGAGACGAGAGACCCAGTACTTC. The chain joins TRBV5-1 to TRBJ2-5; D remains unclear. V shed 4 bases and J shed 4 bases, with 11 bases lying between them. CDR1 and CDR2 (germline): SGHRS, YFSETQ. The CDR3 spans 13 residues.

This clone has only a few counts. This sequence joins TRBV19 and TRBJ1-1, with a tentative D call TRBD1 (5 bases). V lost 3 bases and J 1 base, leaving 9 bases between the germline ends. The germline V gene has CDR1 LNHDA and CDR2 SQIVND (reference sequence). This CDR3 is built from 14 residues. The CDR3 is CASSMRDRNTEAFF. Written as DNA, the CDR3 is TGTGCCAGTAGTATGCGGGACCGGAACACTGAAGCTTTCTTT. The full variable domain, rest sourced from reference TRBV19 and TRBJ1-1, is DGGITQSPKYLFRKEGQNVTLSCEQNLNHDAMYWYRQDPGQGLRLIYYSQIVNDFQKGDIAEGYSVSREKKESFPLTVTSAQKNPTAFYLCASSMRDRNTEAFFGQGTRLTVV.

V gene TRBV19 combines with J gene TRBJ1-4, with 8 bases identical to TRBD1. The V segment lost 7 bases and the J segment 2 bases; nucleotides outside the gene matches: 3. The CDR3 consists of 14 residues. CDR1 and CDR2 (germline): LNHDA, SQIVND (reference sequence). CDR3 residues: CASKDRATNEKLFF. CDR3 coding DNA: TGTGCCAGTAAGGACAGGGCTACTAATGAAAAACTGTTTTTT.

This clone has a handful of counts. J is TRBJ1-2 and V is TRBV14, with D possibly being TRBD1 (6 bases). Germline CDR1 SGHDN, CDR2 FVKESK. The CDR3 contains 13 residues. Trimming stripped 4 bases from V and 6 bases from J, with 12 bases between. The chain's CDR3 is CASSPRQDDGYTF. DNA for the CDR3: TGTGCCAGCAGCCCCCGACAGGATGATGGCTACACCTTC.

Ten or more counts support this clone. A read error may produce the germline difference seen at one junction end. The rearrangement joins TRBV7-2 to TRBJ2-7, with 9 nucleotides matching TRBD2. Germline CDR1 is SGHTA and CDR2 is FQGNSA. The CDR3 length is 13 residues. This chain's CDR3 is CASTLGTSNEQYF. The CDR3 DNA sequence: TGTGCCAGCACCTTAGGGACTAGCAACGAGCAGTACTTC.

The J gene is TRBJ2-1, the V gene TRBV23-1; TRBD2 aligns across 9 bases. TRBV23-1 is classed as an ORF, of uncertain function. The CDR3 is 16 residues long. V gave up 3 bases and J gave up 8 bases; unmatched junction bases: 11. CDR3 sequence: CASSHGRSGRRDEQFF. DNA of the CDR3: TGCGCCAGCAGTCATGGAAGGAGCGGGAGGCGCGATGAGCAGTTCTTC.

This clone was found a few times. The CDR3 nucleotides read TGTGCCAGCATCTCCCGACCTAGCTCCTACGAGCAGTACTTC. Protein: CASISRPSSYEQYF. V gene TRBV2 combines with J gene TRBJ2-7; unclear D gene. V was clipped by 7 bases and J by 0 bases, with 13 bases between them. The CDR3 spans 14 residues. The germline V gene encodes CDR1 SNHLY and CDR2 FYNNEI.

DNA for the CDR3: TGTGCCAGCAGCCAAGATCCGGCAGGGGGCGCCTACGAGCAGTACTTC. Translation gives CASSQDPAGGAYEQYF. This sequence joins TRBV4-2 and TRBJ2-7; 8 bases are shared with TRBD1. CDR1 and CDR2 from the germline V gene are LGHNA and YNFKEQ. The length of the CDR3 is 16 residues. Trimming cost V 0 bases and J 2 bases; bases outside gene matches: 6.

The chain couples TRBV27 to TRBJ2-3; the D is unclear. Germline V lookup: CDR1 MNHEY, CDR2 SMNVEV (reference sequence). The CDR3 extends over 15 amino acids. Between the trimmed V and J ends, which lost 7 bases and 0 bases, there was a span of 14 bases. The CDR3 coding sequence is TGTGCCAGCACCATGAGGTTGCCTAGCACAGATACGCAGTATTTT. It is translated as CASTMRLPSTDTQYF.

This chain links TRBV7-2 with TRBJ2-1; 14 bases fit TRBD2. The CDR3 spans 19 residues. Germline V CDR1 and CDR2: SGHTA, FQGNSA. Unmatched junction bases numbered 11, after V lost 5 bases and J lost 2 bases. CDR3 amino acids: CASSNLPGLAGATYNEQFF. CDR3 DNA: TGTGCCAGCAGCAACCTTCCGGGACTAGCGGGGGCCACCTACAATGAGCAGTTCTTC.

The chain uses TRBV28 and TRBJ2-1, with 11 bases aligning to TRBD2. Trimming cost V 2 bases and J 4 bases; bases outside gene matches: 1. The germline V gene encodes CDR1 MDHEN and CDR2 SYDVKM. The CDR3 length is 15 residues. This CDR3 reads CASSLPSGRYNEQFF. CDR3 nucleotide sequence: TGTGCCAGCAGTTTACCTAGCGGGAGGTACAATGAGCAGTTCTTC.

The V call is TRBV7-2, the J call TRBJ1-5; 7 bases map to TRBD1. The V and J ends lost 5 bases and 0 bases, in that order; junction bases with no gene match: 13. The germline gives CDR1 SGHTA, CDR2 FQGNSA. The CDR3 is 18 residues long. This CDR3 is CASSVRTGIGPSNQPQHF. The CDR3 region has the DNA TGTGCCAGCAGCGTAAGGACAGGAATTGGGCCTAGCAATCAGCCCCAGCATTTT.